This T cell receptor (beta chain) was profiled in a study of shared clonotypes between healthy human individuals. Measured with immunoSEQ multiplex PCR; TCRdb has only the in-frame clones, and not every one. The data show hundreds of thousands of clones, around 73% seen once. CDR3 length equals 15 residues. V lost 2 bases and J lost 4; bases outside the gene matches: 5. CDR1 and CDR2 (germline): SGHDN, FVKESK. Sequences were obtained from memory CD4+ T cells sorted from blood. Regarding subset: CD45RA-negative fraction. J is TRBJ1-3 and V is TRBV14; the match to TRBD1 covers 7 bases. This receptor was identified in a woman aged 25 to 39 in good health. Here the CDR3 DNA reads TGTGCCAGCAGCCAAAGACAGGGTTACGGAAACACCATATATTTT. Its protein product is CASSQRQGYGNTIYF.